The 7 T cell receptor beta chains given below trace back to one sample, sequenced in a study of OX40 agonist ivuxolimab in advanced cancers. Data came from immunoSEQ multiplex PCR; TCRdb stores just in-frame clones and leaves some out. The table has 80,000 or so clones, roughly 91% seen once; the top ten hold around 0.3%. The input for sequencing was CD4+ or CD8+ T cells sorted from blood, taken in a trial of the OX40 agonist ivuxolimab. The receptors were sampled from an adult with an advanced solid tumor such as melanoma, head and neck, liver or kidney cancer.

The chain combines TRBV28 with TRBJ2-1; D might be TRBD2 (5 bases). Germline lookup yields CDR1 MDHEN and CDR2 SYDVKM. Trimming cost V 4 bases and J 2 bases, with 15 bases left between them. There are 16 residues in the CDR3. The CDR3 coding sequence is TGTGCCAGCAGTTCGGGGAGCGGAGGCCCCTACAATGAGCAGTTCTTC. This translates into CASSSGSGGPYNEQFF.

The chain recombines TRBV5-4 with TRBJ2-2; D not resolved. Trimming cost V 4 bases and J 1 base, with 8 bases left between them. CDR3 length equals 14 residues. Looked up from germline, CDR1 is SGHNT and CDR2 is YYREEE (reference sequence). CDR3: CASSPDGNTGELFF. The CDR3 DNA reads as TGTGCCAGCAGCCCTGACGGGAACACCGGGGAGCTGTTTTTT.

V is TRBV29-1 and J is TRBJ1-2, with TRBD1 identical over 8 bases. The CDR3 spans 12 residues. Germline lookup yields CDR1 SQVTM and CDR2 ANQGSEA. With 7 bases clipped from V and 14 bases from J, the junction kept 15 bases outside the gene matches. The CDR3 sequence is CSADRDPISRTF. The CDR3 DNA reads as TGCAGCGCGGACAGGGACCCAATCAGTAGGACCTTC.

The CDR3 DNA is TGTGCCAGCAGTTTATATTCTAGCGGATCCTACGAGCAGTACTTC. Amino acids: CASSLYSSGSYEQYF. The rearrangement joins TRBV27 to TRBJ2-7; 7 bases map to TRBD2. The CDR3 is 15 residues long. Germline V lookup: CDR1 MNHEY, CDR2 SMNVEV (reference sequence). The junction had 4 bases not matched to a gene; V was cut back by 1 base and J by 1 base.

This chain links TRBV28 with TRBJ1-1, with 9 bases matching TRBD1. V was pared by 6 bases and J by 5 bases, with 7 bases of the junction left unmatched. The CDR3 covers 14 residues. From germline, CDR1 is MDHEN and CDR2 SYDVKM. CDR3 nucleotides: TGTGCCAGCAGATTACAGGGGGCTCGGACTGAAGCTTTCTTT. Residues: CASRLQGARTEAFF.

This chain links TRBV11-1 with TRBJ1-1, with 12 bases aligning to TRBD1. Per germline, CDR1 SGHAT and CDR2 FQDESV (reference sequence). This CDR3 has 16 amino acids. J gave up 4 bases and V 7 bases, and 10 bases lay outside the gene matches. CDR3 bases: TGTGCCAGCACCCATACCGGGACAGGGGGCCTCACTGAAGCTTTCTTT. It is translated as CASTHTGTGGLTEAFF.

CDR3 bases: TGTGCCAGCAGCTTAGGCCTAGCGGGGGGTATATACGAGCAGTACTTC. Translating it yields CASSLGLAGGIYEQYF. The rearrangement links TRBV7-2 to TRBJ2-7; 11 nucleotides match TRBD2. This CDR3 contains 16 residues. Germline V CDR1 and CDR2: SGHTA, FQGNSA. The trim removed 1 base at V and 4 bases at J, leaving 6 bases unmatched.